This T cell receptor (beta chain) was sequenced for a study of cytomegalovirus exposure and HLA in healthy donors. PCR involved 60 Vbeta and 13 Jbeta primers. The data were produced by immunoSEQ multiplex PCR, yet TCRdb's version contains in-frame clones alone and is incomplete. This table has about 110,000 clones, roughly 79% appearing once. The CDR3 contains 14 residues. Germline CDR1 and CDR2: SNHLY and FYNNEI. The TCR sequence derives from a male donor in good health and CMV-seronegative. The sequenced material came from PBMCs. V and J are TRBV2 and TRBJ2-5; 8 positions match TRBD1. TRBJ2-7 explains the end of the DNA better; the J call may be wrong. CDR3 in amino acids: CASSKGQGGYEQYF. The CDR3 DNA reads TGTGCCAGCAGCAAAGGACAGGGTGGGTACGAGCAGTACTTC.